Listed below are T cell receptor beta chains from one sample, sequenced in a study of OX40 agonist ivuxolimab in advanced cancers. TCRdb keeps only in-frame clones here, not all; method: immunoSEQ multiplex PCR. The data show about 53,000 clones, just under 80% seen once. Specimen: CD4+ or CD8+ T cells sorted from blood, collected in a trial of the OX40 agonist ivuxolimab. The source is an adult with an advanced solid tumor such as melanoma, head and neck, liver or kidney cancer. Both conserved end residues are part of each CDR3. The order of the fields is D gene, V gene, J gene, clone size, CDR3 protein, CDR3 DNA. The D gene is left open where the match is weak. Size values are once, few and many counts, or a class for expanded clones, and some rows have none.

>NA|TRBV4-3|TRBJ1-4|once
CASSQDHSSGGEKLFF
TGCGCCAGCAGCCAAGATCACAGCTCGGGGGGTGAAAAACTGTTTTTT
>TRBD2|TRBV18|TRBJ2-5|NA
CASSPNGGETQYF
TGTGCCAGCTCACCCAACGGGGGGGAGACCCAGTACTTC
>TRBD1|TRBV28|TRBJ2-3|NA
CASSWDRGGGSTDTQYF
TGTGCCAGCAGTTGGGACAGGGGTGGAGGGAGCACAGATACGCAGTATTTT
>NA|TRBV7-6|TRBJ1-5|NA
CASSQWGGSNQPQHF
TGTGCCAGCAGCCAGTGGGGAGGTAGCAATCAGCCCCAGCATTTT
>TRBD1|TRBV28|TRBJ2-3|NA
CASILAGQGATDTQYF
TGTGCCAGCATACTAGCGGGACAGGGGGCCACAGATACGCAGTATTTT
>NA|TRBV7-2|TRBJ2-3|NA
CASSFKVPDTQYF
TGTGCCAGCAGCTTTAAAGTCCCGGATACGCAGTATTTT
>NA|TRBV7-2|TRBJ2-4|NA
CASSTSLGLKYF
TGTGCCAGCAGCACAAGTCTAGGTCTTAAGTACTTC
>TRBD2|TRBV5-1|TRBJ2-5|NA
CASSLSREASGKKTQYF
TGCGCCAGCAGCTTGAGCAGGGAGGCTAGCGGGAAAAAGACCCAGTACTTC
>NA|TRBV5-4|TRBJ1-4|NA
CASSLDSNNEKLFF
TGTGCCAGCAGCTTGGACAGCAATAATGAAAAACTGTTTTTT
>NA|TRBV28|TRBJ2-3|few
CASSLLGGTDTQYF
TGTGCCAGCAGTTTACTGGGCGGCACAGATACGCAGTATTTT
>NA|TRBV2|TRBJ1-1|NA
CASSGEAGLNTEAFF
TGTGCCAGCAGTGGTGAGGCAGGACTGAACACTGAAGCTTTCTTT
>NA|TRBV5-8|TRBJ1-1|NA
CASSYHTEAFF
TGTGCCAGCAGCTACCACACTGAAGCTTTCTTT
>NA|TRBV5-1|TRBJ1-6|NA
CASSDVRGNSPLHF
TGCGCCAGCTCCGATGTAAGGGGAAATTCACCCCTCCACTTT
>NA|TRBV5-1|TRBJ2-5|NA
CASSAKETQYF
TGCGCCAGCAGCGCCAAAGAGACCCAGTACTTC
>TRBD1|TRBV10-1|TRBJ2-4|NA
CASSSGQGIVAKNIQYF
TGCGCCAGCAGTTCGGGACAGGGTATAGTTGCCAAAAACATTCAGTACTTC
>NA|TRBV4-1|TRBJ2-2|NA
CASSQERGPRYTGELFF
TGCGCCAGCAGCCAAGAGAGGGGACCGCGATACACCGGGGAGCTGTTTTTT
>NA|TRBV7-2|TRBJ2-3|NA
CASSFSWVTDTQYF
TGTGCCAGCAGCTTTAGTTGGGTCACAGATACGCAGTATTTT
>NA|TRBV11-3|TRBJ1-5|NA
CASSFPPPSSQPQHF
TGTGCCAGCAGCTTCCCGCCCCCCAGTAGTCAGCCCCAGCATTTT
>TRBD2|TRBV5-1|TRBJ2-5|NA
CASSLEAGGTQYF
TGCGCCAGCAGCTTGGAAGCGGGAGGGACCCAGTACTTC
>NA|TRBV28|TRBJ1-1|NA
CASSYPSTGNTEAFF
TGTGCCAGCAGCTATCCCTCGACAGGGAACACTGAAGCTTTCTTT
>TRBD1|TRBV5-1|TRBJ2-6|NA
CASSLVWQGAGGANVLTF
TGCGCCAGCAGCTTGGTCTGGCAGGGGGCGGGTGGGGCCAACGTCCTGACTTTC
>NA|TRBV28|TRBJ2-2|NA
CASSLEYGELFF
TGTGCCAGCAGTTTAGAATATGGGGAGCTGTTTTTT
>TRBD1|TRBV11-2|TRBJ1-2|once
CASSLDLRDRRNYGYTF
TGTGCCAGCAGCTTAGATCTCCGGGACAGGAGAAACTATGGCTACACCTTC
>NA|TRBV28|TRBJ2-7|NA
CASRTPGYEQYF
TGTGCCAGCAGGACTCCAGGCTACGAGCAGTACTTC
>NA|TRBV6-1|TRBJ2-1|NA
CASSFSEIYNEQFF
TGTGCCAGCAGCTTTAGCGAGATCTACAATGAGCAGTTCTTC
>NA|TRBV28|TRBJ1-1|NA
CASSRGGRGATEAFF
TGTGCCAGCAGCCGCGGGGGGCGTGGGGCTACTGAAGCTTTCTTT
>NA|TRBV6-6|TRBJ1-1|NA
CASSYVGDTEAFF
TGTGCCAGCAGTTACGTAGGGGACACTGAAGCTTTCTTT